These 15 T cell receptor beta chains were sequenced from one sample in a study of blood T cells in healthy people across ages (dated by TCRdb to the mid-2010s). Preparation of the library involved 5' RACE. The sequencer was an Illumina HiSeq 2500. The second PCR ran for roughly 7 to 11 cycles and used a J-beta primer mix along with a sample-barcoded 5' primer. TCRdb ran its own pipeline on the public reads, namely fastp trimming at Q25 and MiXCR clone calling, and kept in-frame beta chains. Rows with a matching CDR3 protein are joined into one entry that keeps the most common DNA and genes. The sample table holds nearly 800,000 distinct CDR3 sequences, of which more than 20% were seen once. The ten largest clonotypes hold under 4% of the sample. These sequences were also reported in another study, on T cells of mothers and their children.

The sample comprised blood. These receptors were taken from a boy aged 5-17 years in good health.

This sequence joins TRBV27 and TRBJ1-5; TRBD1 might be the D (5 bases). Germline values: CDR1 MNHEY, CDR2 SMNVEV (reference sequence). This CDR3 spans 15 amino acids. The ends were cut back, 0 bases at V and 3 bases at J, with 9 bases in the middle. CDR3: CASSLSDSYNQPQHF. The CDR3 coding sequence is TGTGCCAGCAGTTTATCCGACAGTTACAATCAGCCCCAGCATTTT.

The chain employs TRBV20-1 and TRBJ2-2, with 8 positions matching TRBD2. The CDR3 runs to 15 residues. Germline V lookup: CDR1 DFQATT, CDR2 SNEGSKA (reference sequence). V shed 0 bases, J shed 5 bases, and the junction held 5 bases outside the gene matches. The CDR3 nucleotides read TGCAGTGCTAGAGATCAGGAGCGGGGGACCGGGGAGCTGTTTTTT. Amino acid sequence: CSARDQERGTGELFF.

The gene calls are TRBV28 and TRBJ2-7; D remains ambiguous. Germline V gene data show CDR1 as MDHEN and CDR2 as SYDVKM. The CDR3 consists of 14 residues. V was trimmed by 2 bases and J by 3 bases, leaving 11 bases between them. CDR3 bases: TGTGCCAGCAGTTTACGGGTCTTGTACTACGAGCAGTACTTC. This codes for CASSLRVLYYEQYF.

The chain has TRBV7-9 and TRBJ2-2, with 9 nucleotides matching TRBD2. The CDR3 runs to 16 residues. Trimming cost V 4 bases and J 7 bases; bases outside gene matches: 10. Germline V lookup: CDR1 SEHNR, CDR2 FQNEAQ (reference sequence). The CDR3 DNA follows: TGTGCCAGCAGCTCCTTTGAGCGGGAGGAGGTCGGGGAGCTGTTTTTT. The encoded protein is CASSSFEREEVGELFF.

This clonotype appeared a few times. The rearrangement uses TRBV4-3 and TRBJ1-3; D not certain. The V end was cut by 5 bases, the J end by 8 bases, with 19 bases between. The CDR3 covers 15 residues. Germline-derived CDR1 and CDR2 are LGHNA and YSLEER. The CDR3 bases are TGCGCCAGCAGCGAAGGGTCCGGGCTTGAACACACCATATATTTT. It translates to CASSEGSGLEHTIYF.

The chain links TRBV29-1 to TRBJ2-3; D is ambiguous. Germline CDR1 reads SQVTM; CDR2 reads ANQGSEA. CDR3 length: 12 residues. V lost 3 bases and J 6 bases, leaving 10 bases between the germline ends. The CDR3 protein is CSVETGDDTQYF. Here the CDR3 DNA reads TGCAGCGTTGAGACCGGCGATGATACGCAGTATTTT.

The rearrangement uses TRBV5-6 and TRBJ2-1; perhaps TRBD2 as D (6 bases). The germline gives CDR1 SGHDT, CDR2 YYEEEE. The germline V and J ends were trimmed by 4 bases and 0 bases, with 8 bases remaining between them. CDR3 size: 14 residues. The CDR3 loop reads CASSASVSYNEQFF. CDR3 in DNA: TGTGCCAGCAGCGCTAGCGTCTCCTACAATGAGCAGTTCTTC.

This clonotype appeared many times. The chain links TRBV29-1 to TRBJ2-5; TRBD1 matches 10 bases. The ends lost 7 bases at V and 4 bases at J; junction bases unmatched: 6. Looked up from germline, CDR1 is SQVTM and CDR2 is ANQGSEA. The CDR3 has 13 residues. The CDR3 region has the DNA TGCAGCGCCCGACAGGGGGCTGGAGAGACCCAGTACTTC. Translating gives CSARQGAGETQYF.

The J gene is TRBJ1-6, the V gene TRBV13, with TRBD1 as a possible D gene (5 bases). Per the germline V gene, CDR1 is PRHDT and CDR2 is FYEKMQ (reference sequence). The CDR3 is made up of 14 amino acids. The V gene lost 4 bases and the J gene lost 11 bases, with 15 bases spanning the gap. The CDR3 is CASSSSRGTTPLHF. CDR3 nucleotides: TGTGCCAGCAGCTCGAGCCGGGGCACGACACCCCTCCACTTT.

The rearrangement uses TRBV19 and TRBJ2-1; the D gene is possibly TRBD1 (6 bases). The DNA matches TRBJ2-7 better at its end, which makes the J call doubtful. The CDR3 totals 14 residues. The germline V gene has CDR1 LNHDA and CDR2 SQIVND (reference sequence). The DNA for the CDR3 is TGTGCCAGTAGTCGTACAGGGAACGCCTACGAGCAGTACTTC. Translated: CASSRTGNAYEQYF.

This clonotype was seen only a few times. The V and J genes are TRBV29-1 and TRBJ2-1, with TRBD2 identical over 7 bases. The CDR3 is 13 residues long. The ends lost 5 bases at V and 8 bases at J; junction bases unmatched: 9. Germline V gene data show CDR1 as SQVTM and CDR2 as ANQGSEA. CDR3 protein: CSVSPGGGYEQFF. CDR3 DNA sequence: TGCAGCGTTTCCCCGGGGGGAGGCTATGAGCAGTTCTTC.

The CDR3 loop reads CASHASGTGAYEQYF. As DNA, the CDR3 is TGTGCCAGCCATGCTTCTGGGACAGGGGCCTACGAGCAGTACTTC. The chain combines TRBV3-1 with TRBJ2-7, with 10 bases matching TRBD1. Germline V gene data show CDR1 as LGHDT and CDR2 as YNNKEL (reference sequence). V shed 8 bases and J 2 bases; nucleotides not matched to a gene: 9. This CDR3 comprises 15 residues.

This chain links TRBV29-1 with TRBJ2-1; 8 bases match TRBD2. Trimming cost V 7 bases and J 5 bases; bases outside gene matches: 13. CDR1 is SQVTM, CDR2 ANQGSEA, per germline. The length of the CDR3 is 15 residues. The CDR3 DNA is TGCAGCGGCTACTCCGGGACTAGATATAACAATGAGCAGTTCTTC. It specifies CSGYSGTRYNNEQFF.

This rearrangement joins TRBV6-2 or TRBV6-3 to TRBJ1-1; D is uncertain. This CDR3 comprises 13 residues. Looked up from germline, CDR1 is MNHEY and CDR2 is SVGEGT. Trimming took 2 bases from V and 0 from J, leaving 4 bases between them. The CDR3, as DNA: TGTGCCAGCAGTTACGTAGTGAACACTGAAGCTTTCTTT. It is translated as CASSYVVNTEAFF.

The table lists this clonotype with a few counts. The J gene is TRBJ2-1, the V gene TRBV2; 8 bases align to TRBD2. Germline trimming cut 3 bases from V and 9 bases from J; bases unmatched to any gene: 13. The CDR3 sequence is 16 residues long. CDR1 and CDR2 from the germline V gene are SNHLY and FYNNEI. CDR3 bases: TGTGCCAGCAGTGACCCGGGACTCCAGCGGGAGTTTGAGCAGTTCTTC. Encoded protein: CASSDPGLQREFEQFF.